Each of the 16 T cell receptor beta chains below was sequenced from the same sample in a study of blood T cells in healthy people across ages. For the second PCR, which ran for about 7 to 11 cycles, a sample-barcoded 5' primer and a J-beta primer mix were used. TCRdb reanalysed the 5' RACE reads using MiXCR and keeps one entry per CDR3 protein. The top ten clones hold about 2.9% of a sample with around 800,000 distinct CDR3 sequences, around 24% of them seen once. The same data also went into a second study, on T cells of mothers and their children.

Sequences were obtained from blood. The source of these receptors is a boy aged 5-17 years in good health.

The chain joins TRBV24-1 to TRBJ1-2, with D possibly being TRBD1 (6 bases). V gave up 3 bases and J gave up 4 bases, with 11 bases separating them. The CDR3 is made up of 14 amino acids. Germline V lookup: CDR1 KGHDR, CDR2 SFDVKD. CDR3 sequence (DNA): TGTGCCACCAGTGATGTTGACAGGATCTATGGCTACACCTTC. Residues: CATSDVDRIYGYTF.

The chain uses TRBV4-3 and TRBJ2-1; no clear D gene. The V gene's germline CDR1 is LGHNA and CDR2 YSLEER. V lost 0 bases, J lost 4 bases, and 10 bases lay in between. The CDR3 length is 15 residues. DNA for the CDR3: TGCGCCAGCAGCCAAGAGGGGATAGGGTACAATGAGCAGTTCTTC. This encodes CASSQEGIGYNEQFF.

The rearrangement links TRBV10-3 to TRBJ2-5, with TRBD2 matching 9 bases. Germline V gives CDR1 ENHRY, CDR2 SYGVKD. V was clipped by 10 bases and J by 5 bases; unmatched bases: 11. The CDR3 runs to 14 residues. CDR3 bases: TGTGCCAGCAGGAGTAGCGGGGGATGGGAGACCCAGTACTTC. Protein sequence: CASRSSGGWETQYF.

The V gene is TRBV6-5, the J gene TRBJ1-4, with 7 bases matching TRBD1. The CDR3 is 14 amino acids. The germline V gene encodes CDR1 MNHEY and CDR2 SVGAGI. The junction had 2 bases not matched to a gene; V was cut back by 0 bases and J by 7 bases. CDR3 coding DNA: TGTGCCAGCAGTTACTCACAGGGGACTGAAAAACTGTTTTTT. It translates to CASSYSQGTEKLFF.

The chain couples TRBV20-1 to TRBJ2-5; 7 nucleotides match TRBD2. With 5 bases clipped from V and 7 bases from J, the junction kept 10 bases outside the gene matches. The CDR3 contains 13 residues. The germline V gene has CDR1 DFQATT and CDR2 SNEGSKA (reference sequence). The CDR3 DNA is TGCAGTGCTGGGGGGGTTCGGGGAGGGACCCAGTACTTC. Protein: CSAGGVRGGTQYF.

A remark on this clonotype: The junction shows a germline mismatch at one end, possibly a read error. The chain combines TRBV6-2 or TRBV6-3 with TRBJ2-1, with D possibly TRBD2 on 5 matching bases. Germline V gene lookup returns CDR1 MNHEY and CDR2 SVGEGT. The length of the CDR3 is 15 residues. The CDR3 DNA reads as TGTGCCAGCAGTTACCCTGACAAGAGGGTCTACGAGAAGTACTTC. Protein: CASSYPDKRVYEKYF.

This clonotype was counted a few times. This sequence joins TRBV20-1 and TRBJ2-5; a weak D match, TRBD1 (6 bases). The CDR3 spans 13 residues. V was cut by 3 bases and J by 4 bases, with 12 bases left in between. From germline, CDR1 is DFQATT and CDR2 SNEGSKA (reference sequence). CDR3 sequence: CSASGGQLETQYF. The CDR3 DNA reads TGCAGTGCTAGTGGGGGACAATTAGAGACCCAGTACTTC.

The gene calls are TRBV7-6 and TRBJ1-1; D uncertain. Trimming pared 4 bases from V and 3 bases from J, leaving 12 bases between. Per the germline V gene, CDR1 is SGHVS and CDR2 is FNYEAQ. CDR3 length equals 14 residues. The CDR3 nucleotides are TGTGCCAGCAGCTCCGGCGCCGGACACACTGAAGCTTTCTTT. Its translation: CASSSGAGHTEAFF. Variable domain in full (rest from reference TRBV7-6 and TRBJ1-1): GAGVSQSPRYKVTKRGQDVALRCDPISGHVSLYWYRQALGQGPEFLTYFNYEAQQDKSGLPNDRFSAERPEGSISTLTIQRTEQRDSAMYRCASSSGAGHTEAFFGQGTRLTVV.

The CDR3 loop reads CAISVTGAANTGELFF. The DNA of the CDR3 is TGTGCCATCAGTGTTACAGGGGCTGCGAACACCGGGGAGCTGTTTTTT. The chain uses TRBV10-3 and TRBJ2-2; TRBD1 matches at 7 bases. V shed 4 bases, J shed 0 bases, and the junction held 5 bases outside the gene matches. The CDR3 consists of 16 residues. The germline V gene encodes CDR1 ENHRY and CDR2 SYGVKD.

This rearrangement joins TRBV28 to TRBJ1-4; 8 nucleotides line up with TRBD1. Germline V gene data show CDR1 as MDHEN and CDR2 as SYDVKM. J gave up 8 bases and V 6 bases, and 5 bases lay outside the gene matches. The CDR3 loop spans 13 amino acids. The CDR3 DNA sequence: TGTGCCAGCAGAACCTGGGACAGGGAAAAACTGTTTTTT. Its translation is CASRTWDREKLFF.

This clonotype was picked up many times. The chain is built from TRBV4-2 and TRBJ2-1; 10 bases map to TRBD2. Losses at the gene ends were 0 bases for V and 13 bases for J; bases not matched to a gene: 9. Germline CDR1 and CDR2: LGHNA and YNFKEQ. The CDR3 sequence is 15 residues long. The CDR3 loop reads CASSQEARAGGHQFF. In nucleotides, the CDR3 is TGTGCCAGCAGCCAAGAGGCGCGAGCGGGGGGGCATCAGTTCTTC.

This chain connects TRBV10-3 to TRBJ2-1, with 10 bases lining up with TRBD2. Per the germline V gene, CDR1 is ENHRY and CDR2 is SYGVKD. The CDR3 contains 17 residues. The V gene end was trimmed by 2 bases and the J gene end by 4 bases; junction bases not matched to a gene: 8. The CDR3, as DNA: TGTGCCATCAGTGAGAGGGGGCTAGCGGGGGTATACAATGAGCAGTTCTTC. Residues: CAISERGLAGVYNEQFF.

This clonotype was recorded a few times. One junction end does not reproduce the germline sequence, and a read error may be involved. J is TRBJ2-4 and V is TRBV25-1; TRBD1 matches 7 bases. Looked up from germline, CDR1 is MGHDK and CDR2 is SYGVNS. CDR3 length equals 15 residues. This CDR3 is CASSETGTAKNIQYF. CDR3 coding DNA: TGTGCCAGCAGTGAAACAGGGACAGCCAAAAACATTCAGTATTTC. Variable domain in full (rest from reference TRBV25-1 and TRBJ2-4): EADIYQTPRYLVIGTGKKITLECSQTMGHDKMYWYQQDPGMELHLIHYSYGVNSTEKGDLSSESTVSRIRTEHFPLTLESARPSHTSQYLCASSETGTAKNIQYFGAGTRLSVL.

The chain links TRBV6-6 to TRBJ1-6; D remains unclear. The germline V and J ends were trimmed by 5 bases and 9 bases, with 17 bases remaining between them. The CDR3 has 15 amino acids. Germline V gene lookup returns CDR1 MNHNY and CDR2 SVGAGI (reference sequence). CDR3 loop: CASSLLGEKASPLHF. The CDR3 DNA is TGTGCCAGCAGTCTCCTTGGGGAAAAGGCTTCACCCCTCCACTTT.

The V gene is TRBV6-5, the J gene TRBJ1-4; no clear D. The length of the CDR3 is 15 residues. Trimming took 1 base from V and 4 from J, leaving 10 bases between them. Germline loops: CDR1 MNHEY, CDR2 SVGAGI. Written as DNA, the CDR3 is TGTGCCAGCAGTTACTATGCGGGTTATAATGAAAAACTGTTTTTT. The encoded protein is CASSYYAGYNEKLFF.

This clonotype has a handful of counts. The gene calls are TRBV15 and TRBJ2-4; TRBD1 might be the D (6 bases). CDR3 length: 13 amino acids. With 3 bases removed from V and 6 bases from J, the gap between germline ends came to 9 bases. Looked up from germline, CDR1 is LNHNV and CDR2 is YYDKDF (reference sequence). The CDR3 spells CATSSGQLNIQYF. CDR3 DNA: TGTGCCACCAGCAGTGGACAGCTAAACATTCAGTACTTC. Filled out from reference TRBV15 and TRBJ2-4, the complete variable domain reads DAMVIQNPRYQVTQFGKPVTLSCSQTLNHNVMYWYQQKSSQAPKLLFHYYDKDFNNEADTPDNFQSRRPNTSFCFLDIRSPGLGDTAMYLCATSSGQLNIQYFGAGTRLSVL.